Below are 19 T cell receptor beta chains sequenced from a single sample in a study of blood T cells in healthy people across ages. Primed by a sample-barcoded 5' primer and a J-beta primer mix, a second PCR proceeded for about 6 to 11 cycles. In TCRdb, the 5' RACE reads were re-called with MiXCR into one record per CDR3 protein. The sample lists fewer than 2,000,000 distinct CDR3 sequences, about 31% seen once, with around 11% in the top ten. What was sequenced was blood. Receptors were obtained from a woman in her twenties or thirties in good health.

Worth noting for this clonotype: Since a much larger clone is just one base distant, this may be a read error. The chain couples TRBV6-5 to TRBJ2-7; D possibly uses TRBD1 or TRBD2 (5 bases each). The germline V gene has CDR1 MNHEY and CDR2 SVGAGI. Trimming removed 5 bases from V and 8 bases from J, with 10 bases in between. This CDR3 comprises 11 residues. The CDR3 DNA is TGTGCCAGCAGTACCCGGGACCAGCAGTACTTC. Translation gives CASSTRDQQYF.

This clonotype has just a few counts. The CDR3 sequence is CASSLLGSNYGYTF. As DNA, the CDR3 is TGTGCCAGCAGTTTGTTGGGCAGCAACTATGGCTACACCTTC. The chain has TRBV27 and TRBJ1-2; D is unresolved. This CDR3 region has 14 residues. V lost 3 bases to trimming and J lost 2 bases, with 10 bases between them. The germline V gene has CDR1 MNHEY and CDR2 SMNVEV (reference sequence).

The chain combines TRBV12-3 or TRBV12-4 with TRBJ2-3, with 11 bases aligning to TRBD2. V lost 4 bases, J lost 3 bases, and 9 bases stayed unmatched. CDR3 length: 17 residues. CDR3 in DNA: TGTGCCAGCAGTTCGCCAGGTAGCGGGAGGGGGACAGATACGCAGTATTTT. Its translation: CASSSPGSGRGTDTQYF.

About this clonotype itself: This may come from a read error, since a much larger clone is one base off. V and J are TRBV4-1 and TRBJ2-4; a possible D gene is TRBD2 (5 bases). The J call could be wrong; TRBJ2-7 is a better fit for the DNA end. Germline CDR1 MGHRA, CDR2 YSYEKL. The CDR3 is 13 residues long. CDR3 DNA: TGCGCCCGCAGCCTAGCCCGGGGTGGCGAGCAGTACTTC. This codes for CARSLARGGEQYF.

This rearrangement joins TRBV15 to TRBJ2-5; D is possibly TRBD1 (6 bases). The end of the DNA aligns better with TRBJ2-7, so the J call may be wrong. Per germline, CDR1 LNHNV and CDR2 YYDKDF (reference sequence). The CDR3 has 14 amino acids. This chain's CDR3 is CATSSTDRRSEQYF. Written as DNA, the CDR3 is TGTGCCACCAGCAGTACGGACAGACGCTCCGAGCAGTACTTC.

This clonotype was counted many times. The rearrangement uses TRBV10-3 and TRBJ2-3, with 13 bases matching TRBD2. Per germline, CDR1 ENHRY and CDR2 SYGVKD. After removal of 10 bases from V and 6 bases from J, the junction contained 10 bases not matched to a gene. This CDR3 spans 15 amino acids. CDR3 in amino acids: CATGLAGATGDTQYF. In nucleotides, the CDR3 is TGTGCCACCGGACTAGCGGGGGCCACAGGGGATACGCAGTATTTT.

The V and J genes are TRBV20-1 and TRBJ2-1; 12 nucleotides align to TRBD2. Per the germline V gene, CDR1 is DFQATT and CDR2 is SNEGSKA (reference sequence). J was trimmed by 4 bases and V by 3 bases; bases with no gene match: 7. The CDR3 length is 16 residues. DNA of the CDR3: TGCAGTGCTAGGACTAGCGGGAGAGGTGTGTACAATGAGCAGTTCTTC. Translation gives CSARTSGRGVYNEQFF.

The chain carries TRBV5-6 and TRBJ2-3; TRBD2 agrees at 13 bases. The germline V gene has CDR1 SGHDT and CDR2 YYEEEE. Germline trimming cut 4 bases from V and 1 base from J; bases unmatched to any gene: 3. The CDR3 loop spans 16 amino acids. The CDR3 reads CASSIGLAGGTDTQYF. Written as DNA, the CDR3 is TGTGCCAGCAGCATTGGACTAGCGGGGGGCACAGATACGCAGTATTTT.

The chain has TRBV27 and TRBJ2-1, with 10 bases matching TRBD2. The junction had 14 bases not matched to a gene; V was cut back by 2 bases and J by 4 bases. The length of the CDR3 is 19 residues. Germline CDR1 is MNHEY and CDR2 is SMNVEV (reference sequence). The CDR3 is CASSLLLAGAAPNYNEQFF. In DNA, the CDR3 is TGTGCCAGCAGTTTACTCCTAGCGGGAGCCGCCCCGAATTACAATGAGCAGTTCTTC.

The chain carries TRBV4-1 and TRBJ2-7; TRBD1 might be the D (6 bases). V gave up 0 bases and J gave up 2 bases, with 11 bases separating them. CDR3 size: 15 residues. From germline, CDR1 is MGHRA and CDR2 YSYEKL. CDR3 bases: TGCGCCAGCAGCCAAGATCCTGACAGGACCTACGAGCAGTACTTC. This translates into CASSQDPDRTYEQYF.

This clonotype was seen a few times. The chain has TRBV27 and TRBJ2-7; TRBD2 matches 14 bases. The CDR3 runs 15 residues. Per germline, CDR1 MNHEY and CDR2 SMNVEV (reference sequence). The J segment lost 7 bases and the V segment lost 5 bases, leaving 7 bases of the junction unmatched. CDR3 residues: CASSPGTSGSREQYF. The CDR3 DNA reads as TGTGCCAGCAGTCCTGGGACTAGCGGGAGTCGGGAGCAGTACTTC.

Concerning this clonotype itself: One base away lies a much larger clone, so this may be a sequencing read error. V is TRBV7-9 and J is TRBJ2-6, with no clear D. The CDR3 covers 13 residues. CDR1 and CDR2 from the germline V gene are SEHNR and FQNEAQ (reference sequence). V was cut by 11 bases and J by 4 bases, with 12 bases left in between. The CDR3 DNA reads as TGTGCCTGCACCCTAACAGGGGCCAACGTCCTGACTTTC. The encoded protein is CACTLTGANVLTF.

This clonotype was recorded a few times. The chain couples TRBV5-1 to TRBJ2-1; possible D gene TRBD2, 5 bases. CDR1 and CDR2 from the germline V gene are SGHRS and YFSETQ. V was shortened by 2 bases and J by 4 bases, with 10 bases between the two germline ends. The length of the CDR3 is 14 residues. The chain's CDR3 is CASSFRGYYNEQFF. The CDR3 DNA is TGCGCCAGCAGCTTCCGCGGGTATTACAATGAGCAGTTCTTC. The variable domain in full, completed from reference TRBV5-1 and TRBJ2-1, reads KAGVTQTPRYLIKTRGQQVTLSCSPISGHRSVSWYQQTPGQGLQFLFEYFSETQRNKGNFPGRFSGRQFSNSRSEMNVSTLELGDSALYLCASSFRGYYNEQFFGPGTRLTVL.

This clonotype came up a few times. This chain links TRBV9 with TRBJ2-4; 9 bases are a match to TRBD1. The CDR3 spans 17 residues. Germline V gives CDR1 SGDLS, CDR2 YYNGEE. Trimming cost V 0 bases and J 2 bases; bases outside gene matches: 6. The CDR3 bases are TGTGCCAGCAGCGTAGGGGGACAGGGTCTCCCCAAAAACATTCAGTACTTC. Translated, it gives CASSVGGQGLPKNIQYF.

This chain uses TRBV3-1 with TRBJ1-2; a possible D gene is TRBD1 (6 bases). The CDR3 totals 15 residues. Trimming stripped 4 bases from V and 1 base from J, with 13 bases between. The germline gives CDR1 LGHDT, CDR2 YNNKEL (reference sequence). The CDR3 region is CASSPFLQGNYGYTF. The CDR3 nucleotides are TGTGCCAGCAGCCCCTTTTTACAGGGTAACTATGGCTACACCTTC. Full variable domain (outside the CDR3, taken from reference TRBV3-1 and TRBJ1-2): DTAVSQTPKYLVTQMGNDKSIKCEQNLGHDTMYWYKQDSKKFLKIMFSYNNKELIINETVPNRFSPKSPDKAHLNLHINSLELGDSAVYFCASSPFLQGNYGYTFGSGTRLTVV.

This clonotype showed up just a few times. J is TRBJ2-1 and V is TRBV21-1; the table's D gene call, TRBD2, was not cross checked with the DNA. TRBV21-1 constitutes a pseudogene. The CDR3 sequence is 14 residues long. The CDR3 bases are TGTGCCAGCAAGGTGACAGAGGTCCCTGACGAGCAGTTCTTC. It specifies CASKVTEVPDEQFF.

This chain joins TRBV7-9 and TRBJ2-7, with a possible D match to TRBD1 (5 bases). V was clipped by 5 bases and J by 4 bases, with 18 bases between them. Germline V gene data show CDR1 as SEHNR and CDR2 as FQNEAQ (reference sequence). The CDR3 runs 15 residues. CDR3 DNA: TGTGCCAGCAGCCTAACCCCGACAGAGAATTACGAGCAGTACTTC. This encodes CASSLTPTENYEQYF.

The V call is TRBV30, the J call TRBJ1-2, with 9 bases lining up with TRBD1. The trim removed 4 bases at V and 1 base at J, leaving 4 bases unmatched. The CDR3 consists of 14 residues. CDR1 GTSNPN and CDR2 SVGIG come from the germline V gene (reference sequence). The CDR3 nucleotides read TGTGCCTGGATAAGACAGGGGGTTAACTATGGCTACACCTTC. It encodes CAWIRQGVNYGYTF.

The chain recombines TRBV12-3 or TRBV12-4 with TRBJ2-1; D gene ambiguous. This CDR3 comprises 14 residues. V dropped 3 bases and J dropped 14 bases, with 20 bases sitting between them. CDR3 DNA sequence: TGTGCCAGCAGTTTTAGTAAAGGAACGGTAATCGAGTTCTTC. Translated, it gives CASSFSKGTVIEFF.